One sample yielded the 2 T cell receptor beta chains listed below, sequenced in a study of T cells in Graves' hyperthyroidism and ophthalmopathy. Amplified TCR beta CDR3 regions came from RNA transcripts. HTBI primers were employed in a first-round RT-PCR of the TCR CDR3. From the multiplex PCR reads, TCRdb called clonotypes with MiXCR, one entry per CDR3 protein. The top ten clones hold approximately 11% of a sample with around 520,000 distinct CDR3 sequences, 24% of them seen once. Sample: blood. Receptors were obtained from a young woman with Graves' ophthalmopathy.

This sequence joins TRBV27 and TRBJ1-1; a possible D gene is TRBD1 (5 bases). Germline V gene data show CDR1 as MNHEY and CDR2 as SMNVEV (reference sequence). The CDR3 is 14 residues long. The germline V and J ends were trimmed by 4 bases and 5 bases, with 14 bases remaining between them. This CDR3 is CASSSGLPRTEAFF. CDR3 nucleotide sequence: TGTGCCAGCAGTTCGGGACTGCCACGGACTGAAGCTTTCTTT.

In this sample, this clonotype turned up many times. This chain links TRBV6-5 with TRBJ2-2, with D hard to call. There are 12 residues in the CDR3. Germline loops: CDR1 MNHEY, CDR2 SVGAGI. V was trimmed by 6 bases and J by 4 bases, leaving 6 bases between them. CDR3 sequence: CASSRATGELFF. The CDR3 DNA is TGTGCCAGCAGCCGTGCCACCGGGGAGCTGTTTTTT.